Below are 10 T cell receptor beta chains sequenced from a single sample in a study of cytomegalovirus exposure and HLA in healthy donors. The PCR used 60 Vbeta and 13 Jbeta primers. Libraries were prepared by immunoSEQ multiplex PCR; TCRdb keeps only in-frame clonotypes and omits some of them. Its table records about 150,000 clones. Sequenced input: PBMCs. These receptors all come from a woman between 45 and 60 years old in good health and CMV-seronegative.

The chain joins TRBV5-1 to TRBJ2-1; tentatively, D is TRBD2 (6 bases). Between the trimmed V and J ends, which lost 4 bases and 6 bases, there was a span of 11 bases. The germline gives CDR1 SGHRS, CDR2 YFSETQ. The CDR3 is made up of 13 amino acids. In DNA form, the CDR3 reads TGCGCCAGCAGCCTTTCTAGCGTCAATGAGCAGTTCTTC. It yields the protein CASSLSSVNEQFF. The full variable domain, rest sourced from reference TRBV5-1 and TRBJ2-1, is KAGVTQTPRYLIKTRGQQVTLSCSPISGHRSVSWYQQTPGQGLQFLFEYFSETQRNKGNFPGRFSGRQFSNSRSEMNVSTLELGDSALYLCASSLSSVNEQFFGPGTRLTVL.

The CDR3 is CASSSGTRDGYTF. DNA for the CDR3: TGTGCCAGCAGCTCCGGGACTCGGGATGGCTACACCTTC. J is TRBJ1-2 and V is TRBV13; possibly TRBD1 for D (5 bases). V shed 4 bases and J shed 6 bases, with 12 bases lying between them. This CDR3 comprises 13 residues. Germline loops: CDR1 PRHDT, CDR2 FYEKMQ (reference sequence).

This sequence joins TRBV11-1 and TRBJ2-7, with 8 bases matching TRBD1. The CDR3 consists of 13 residues. The V segment lost 1 base and the J segment 7 bases; nucleotides outside the gene matches: 3. From germline, CDR1 is SGHAT and CDR2 FQDESV (reference sequence). Here the CDR3 DNA reads TGTGCCAGCAGCTTAGGACAGGGGCGGGAGCAGTACTTC. This encodes CASSLGQGREQYF.

This rearrangement joins TRBV6-5 to TRBJ2-1, with 10 bases fitting TRBD2. The length of the CDR3 is 14 residues. The germline CDR1 and CDR2 sequences are MNHEY and SVGAGI. With V trimmed by 6 bases and J by 3 bases, 2 bases remained unmatched. As DNA, the CDR3 is TGTGCCAGCAGGGTAGCGGGGGGCTACAATGAGCAGTTCTTC. Its translation is CASRVAGGYNEQFF.

The chain's CDR3 is CATRSGAGGNSPLHF. As DNA, the CDR3 is TGTGCCACCAGGTCTGGGGCAGGGGGAAATTCACCCCTCCACTTT. The chain links TRBV15 to TRBJ1-6; 7 nucleotides match TRBD1. Germline V gene lookup returns CDR1 LNHNV and CDR2 YYDKDF (reference sequence). V dropped 6 bases and J dropped 7; count of bases not matched to a gene: 9. The CDR3 sequence is 15 residues long. The complete variable domain, with remaining parts taken from reference TRBV15 and TRBJ1-6, reads DAMVIQNPRYQVTQFGKPVTLSCSQTLNHNVMYWYQQKSSQAPKLLFHYYDKDFNNEADTPDNFQSRRPNTSFCFLDIRSPGLGDTAMYLCATRSGAGGNSPLHFGNGTRLTVT.

This chain connects TRBV5-1 to TRBJ2-3, with 11 bases lining up with TRBD2. J gave up 5 bases and V 3 bases, and 5 bases lay outside the gene matches. The germline CDR1 and CDR2 sequences are SGHRS and YFSETQ. The CDR3 runs 15 residues. The CDR3 reads CASSYLAGGIDTQYF. CDR3 coding DNA: TGCGCCAGCAGCTACCTAGCGGGAGGTATAGATACGCAGTATTTT.

The J gene is TRBJ2-3, the V gene TRBV6-1; D possibly corresponds to TRBD2 (5 bases). Trimming took 4 bases from V and 2 from J, leaving 13 bases between them. Germline CDR1 MNHNS, CDR2 SASEGT. The CDR3 loop spans 15 amino acids. In DNA, the CDR3 is TGTGCCAGCAGTGGAGGGCCGGTTCTCACAGATACGCAGTATTTT. This encodes CASSGGPVLTDTQYF.

The chain is built from TRBV28 and TRBJ1-1, with D uncertain. CDR1 is MDHEN and CDR2 is SYDVKM in the germline V gene. V lost 8 bases to trimming and J lost 2 bases, with 12 bases between them. The CDR3 length is 13 residues. The CDR3 sequence is CASRLDGNTEAFF. CDR3 DNA sequence: TGTGCCAGCCGACTTGACGGTAACACTGAAGCTTTCTTT.

V usage is TRBV9 and J usage is TRBJ2-4; 13 bases fit TRBD2. V gave up 2 bases and J gave up 3 bases; unmatched junction bases: 8. Germline V gives CDR1 SGDLS, CDR2 YYNGEE. The CDR3 runs to 18 residues. The CDR3 protein is CASSVTSGGPEGKNIQYF. CDR3 nucleotide sequence: TGTGCCAGCAGCGTGACTAGCGGGGGGCCGGAGGGCAAAAACATTCAGTACTTC.

V and J are TRBV2 and TRBJ2-6; 14 positions match TRBD2. Germline-derived CDR1 and CDR2 are SNHLY and FYNNEI. V lost 6 bases to trimming and J lost 3 bases; unmatched junction nucleotides: 1. CDR3 length: 16 residues. In DNA form, the CDR3 reads TGTGCCAGCAGGGGACTAGCGGGAGTTGGGGCCAACGTCCTGACTTTC. It encodes CASRGLAGVGANVLTF.